This T cell receptor (beta chain) was captured by sequencing in a study of radiotherapy plus CTLA-4 blockade in lung cancer. Trimming shortened V by 2 bases and J by 1 base, and 7 bases separated the two germline ends. Looked up from germline, CDR1 is SGHNT and CDR2 is YYREEE (reference sequence). The length of the CDR3 is 13 residues. This clone was seen more than once but under ten times. Using immunoSEQ multiplex PCR, the repertoire was profiled, and TCRdb retains in-frame clones only, with some absent. The table shows roughly 98,000 clones, with about 80% occurring only once. Sequences were derived from peripheral blood, sampled from a patient treated with radiotherapy plus ipilimumab. V and J are TRBV5-4 and TRBJ2-7, with D hard to call. This TCR was sampled from a human donor with non-small cell lung cancer that progressed on radiotherapy plus ipilimumab. The CDR3 coding sequence is TGTGCCAGCAGCTTCTGGGCTTCCTACGAGCAGTACTTC. This gives the protein CASSFWASYEQYF.